This is a list of T cell receptor beta chains from one sample in a study of cytomegalovirus exposure and HLA in healthy donors. Sequenced by immunoSEQ multiplex PCR; TCRdb stores in-frame clones only, minus some. Of approximately 110,000 clones in the sample, more than 75% are singletons; the top ten hold roughly 13%. The material sequenced was PBMCs. The source is a woman between 55 and 75 years old in good health and CMV-seropositive. Both conserved end residues are part of each CDR3. Fields, in order: clone size, V gene, D gene, J gene, CDR3 DNA, CDR3 protein. A D gene is named only where the DNA matches it firmly. Clone size, where shown, is once, few, many, or a class for clones that have expanded.

-,TRBV11-2,-,TRBJ2-7,TGTGCCAGCAGCTTATCCAGGGGCCCCACATACGAGCAGTACTTC,CASSLSRGPTYEQYF
-,TRBV13,TRBD1,TRBJ1-2,TGTGCCAGCAGCAGAGGACAGGGGGACTATGGCTACACCTTC,CASSRGQGDYGYTF
-,TRBV4-2,TRBD1,TRBJ2-7,TGTGCCAGCAGCCAAGCCGGGACAGGGGCCTACGAGCAGCACTTC,CASSQAGTGAYEQHF
-,TRBV2,TRBD1,TRBJ1-6,TGTGCCAGCAAGACAGGGTCAAGTAATTCACCCCTCCACTTT,CASKTGSSNSPLHF
few,TRBV18,-,TRBJ2-1,TGTGCCAGCTCACCGCGACAGGAAACTTACAATGAGCAGTTCTTC,CASSPRQETYNEQFF
-,TRBV5-4,-,TRBJ2-3,TGTGCCAGCAGCTTGGAACTGCTTCCCGATACGCAGTATTTT,CASSLELLPDTQYF
-,TRBV6-1,-,TRBJ1-5,TGTGCCAGCAGTGAGGGAAGATTCAGGGGCCTCCTACTTCCGAATCAGCCCCAGCATTTT,CASSEGRFRGLLLPNQPQHF
-,TRBV4-3,-,TRBJ2-5,TGCGCCAGCAGCCAAGACATGCGGCTACAAGAGACCCAGTACTTC,CASSQDMRLQETQYF
-,TRBV18,TRBD1,TRBJ1-1,TGTGCCAGCTCACCCCCGGGACAGGATGAAGCTTTCTTT,CASSPPGQDEAFF
-,TRBV7-2,TRBD1,TRBJ1-2,TGTGCCAGCAGCCTCGGGTCAGGGGGCGCGGGCGGCTACACCTTC,CASSLGSGGAGGYTF
-,TRBV14,TRBD2,TRBJ2-1,TGTGCCAGCAGCAAAGAAGGGGTTGGCGGGGGGTCCTACAATGAGCAGTTCTTC,CASSKEGVGGGSYNEQFF
-,TRBV5-4,TRBD1,TRBJ1-1,TGTGCCAGCAGCCAGGACAGGGGCGCCATCAACACTGAAGCTTTCTTT,CASSQDRGAINTEAFF
-,TRBV2,-,TRBJ2-7,TGTGCCAGCAGTTCAGGGGCACCCTACGAGCAGTACTTC,CASSSGAPYEQYF
few,TRBV18,TRBD1,TRBJ1-2,TGTGCCAGCTCACCAATCGGACAGGGGAACTATGGCTACACCTTC,CASSPIGQGNYGYTF
-,TRBV6-5,TRBD1,TRBJ1-4,TGTGCCAGCAGTTACGGGCGGACAGGGTCCTTAGGACTGTTTTTT,CASSYGRTGSLGLFF
-,TRBV30,TRBD1,TRBJ2-7,TGTGCCTGGGATGGCGGGGGACAGGGTCCCTACGAGCAGTACTTC,CAWDGGGQGPYEQYF
once,TRBV19,TRBD1,TRBJ2-7,TGTGCCAGTAGTATAGGGGACAGGGGGACCTACGAGCAGTACTTC,CASSIGDRGTYEQYF
-,TRBV19,-,TRBJ2-3,TGTGCCAGTAGCCCCACTAGCACAGATACGCAGTATTTT,CASSPTSTDTQYF
-,TRBV5-1,-,TRBJ2-2,TGCGCCAGCTACGACCAGGCCGGGGAGCTGTTTTTT,CASYDQAGELFF
-,TRBV7-8,-,TRBJ2-7,TGTGCCAGCAGGGAGGGGGGGCGAACCTACGAGCAGTACTTC,CASREGGRTYEQYF
few,TRBV7-3,-,TRBJ2-3,TGTGCCAGCAGCCCCCGGGCGGGTAGCACAGATACGCAGTATTTT,CASSPRAGSTDTQYF
-,TRBV9,TRBD1,TRBJ2-1,TGTGCCAGCAGCGGGCACAGGGGGACAGACTACAATGAGCAGTTCTTC,CASSGHRGTDYNEQFF
-,TRBV30,-,TRBJ1-3,TGTGCCTGGACGCCACAGGTGTCCTCTGGAAACACCATATATTTT,CAWTPQVSSGNTIYF
-,TRBV2,TRBD2,TRBJ2-6,TGTGCCAGCAGTGGGACTAGCGGTGGGGCCAACGTCCTGACTTTC,CASSGTSGGANVLTF
once,TRBV4-1,TRBD1,TRBJ1-4,TGCGCCAGCAGCCAACCTACGTCCCGACAGGGTGGAAAACTGTTTTTT,CASSQPTSRQGGKLFF
-,TRBV4-3,-,TRBJ1-3,TGCGCCAGCAGCCACCGAACAGGCGCTGGAAACACCATATATTTT,CASSHRTGAGNTIYF
-,TRBV2,-,TRBJ2-7,TGTGTCGGAGGGATAGGGGCTGTCCCCTACGAGCAGTACTTC,CVGGIGAVPYEQYF
few,TRBV11-1,-,TRBJ2-3,TGTGCCAGCAGCTTAAGGCGGAGCACAGATACGCAGTATTTT,CASSLRRSTDTQYF
-,TRBV5-1,TRBD1,TRBJ2-2,TGCGCCAGCAGCTCGTCCCCCGGGACAGCAACCGGGGAGCTGTTTTTT,CASSSSPGTATGELFF
-,TRBV18,TRBD2,TRBJ2-7,TGTGCCAGCTCACAGAGTAGCGGGAGCCCCCACGAGCAGTACTTC,CASSQSSGSPHEQYF
-,TRBV7-3,-,TRBJ2-2,TGTGCCAGCAGCTCACTGAACACCGGGGAGCTGTTTTTT,CASSSLNTGELFF
-,TRBV18,TRBD1,TRBJ1-1,TGTGCCAGCTCACCAACGACAGGGTTGAGCACTGAAGCTTTCTTT,CASSPTTGLSTEAFF
few,TRBV12-5,-,TRBJ1-1,TGTGCTAGTGGTCCTGAGGCGAACACTGAAGCTTTCTTT,CASGPEANTEAFF